This T cell receptor (beta chain) was captured in a study of blood T cell repertoires in COVID-19. Background on the study: Sites across the United States, Italy and Spain contributed samples from acute and convalescent COVID-19. T cells, B-cell-depleted T cells, or PBMCs provided the cDNA or gDNA that served as material.

In the authors' methods: Reference gene primer amplification yielded estimated nucleated cell counts. This table comes from immunoSEQ multiplex PCR, and its TCRdb copy is limited to in-frame clones, with some not included. V and J calls and clone size come straight from that table; D and trimming were deduced from the DNA. This table has more than 95,000 clones, over 80% appearing once. The TCR was taken from a man aged 25-45 years with acute or convalescent COVID-19. Sequenced: peripheral blood.

The CDR3 sequence: CASSLVSGTVNTGELFF. CDR3 coding DNA: TGCGCCAGCAGCTTGGTTAGCGGGACTGTGAACACCGGGGAGCTGTTTTTT. The chain links TRBV5-1 to TRBJ2-2; the match to TRBD2 covers 8 bases. In germline, CDR1 is SGHRS, CDR2 YFSETQ. The CDR3 is made up of 17 amino acids. J was trimmed by 1 base and V by 0 bases; bases with no gene match: 5. The full variable domain, in which reference TRBV5-1 and TRBJ2-2 provide the parts outside the CDR3, is KAGVTQTPRYLIKTRGQQVTLSCSPISGHRSVSWYQQTPGQGLQFLFEYFSETQRNKGNFPGRFSGRQFSNSRSEMNVSTLELGDSALYLCASSLVSGTVNTGELFFGEGSRLTVL.